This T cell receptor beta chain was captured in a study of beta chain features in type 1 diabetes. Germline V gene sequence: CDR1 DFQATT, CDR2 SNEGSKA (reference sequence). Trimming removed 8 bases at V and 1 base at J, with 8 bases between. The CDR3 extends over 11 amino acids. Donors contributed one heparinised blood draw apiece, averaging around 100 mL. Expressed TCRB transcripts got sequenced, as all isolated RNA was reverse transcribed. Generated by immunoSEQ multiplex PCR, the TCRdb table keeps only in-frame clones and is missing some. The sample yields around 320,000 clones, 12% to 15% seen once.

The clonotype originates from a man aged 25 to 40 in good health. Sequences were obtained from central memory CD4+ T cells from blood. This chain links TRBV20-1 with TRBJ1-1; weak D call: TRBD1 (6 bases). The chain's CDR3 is CSQGWNTEAFF. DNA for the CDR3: TGCAGTCAGGGGTGGAACACTGAAGCTTTCTTT.